This TCR beta chain was sequenced during a study of blood T cells in healthy people across ages. Study at large: In model experiments, template switching was able to capture about one barcoded beta molecule for every two T cells that were present. Study-level findings and limits: A conclusive naive versus antigen-experienced comparison was prevented by the unsorted PBMCs.

With respect to this clonotype: What it binds is not known.

Trimming pared 6 bases from V and 3 bases from J, leaving 14 bases between. This CDR3 contains 15 residues. Germline V CDR1 and CDR2: SNHLY, FYNNEI. A second PCR of roughly 7 to 11 cycles used a sample-barcoded 5' primer and a J-beta primer mix. Carrying 12 random nucleotides, a template-switch adaptor labeled each individual cDNA molecule. One entry per CDR3 protein results from TCRdb running MiXCR on the 5' RACE reads. The data contain over 600,000 distinct CDR3 sequences, approximately 53% of them singletons. The rearrangement joins TRBV2 to TRBJ1-4; perhaps TRBD1 as D (5 bases). The source is a man between 35 and 55 years old in good health. Material: blood. CDR3 in DNA: TGTGCCAGCAGATATGGGGGACCGGCTAATGAAAAACTGTTTTTT. Translation: CASRYGGPANEKLFF.